Listed below are T cell receptor beta chains from one sample, sequenced in a study of regulatory T cells in long-lasting Graves disease. One entry per CDR3 protein results from TCRdb running MiXCR on the multiplex PCR reads. Of more than 300,000 distinct CDR3 sequences listed, about 17% are singletons. A further study also used this sample, focusing on T cells in Graves' hyperthyroidism and ophthalmopathy.

This sample comprised peripheral blood mononuclear cells (PBMCs), obtained at new diagnosis, from a patient treated with antithyroid drugs. These receptors were taken from a woman in her late teens or twenties with Graves disease. CDR3s include the opening cysteine and the closing phenylalanine or tryptophan. The D gene is left open where the match is weak. Not all rows give a size; the values are once, few, many and, for expanded clones, a class.

V gene	J gene	clone size	D gene	CDR3 DNA	CDR3 protein
TRBV6-1	TRBJ2-3	.	.	TGTGCCAGCAGTGAATACACAGATACGCAGTATTTT	CASSEYTDTQYF
TRBV12-3/TRBV12-4	TRBJ2-3	many	.	TGTGCCAGCAGTAGGGAAGGTACGCAGTATTTT	CASSREGTQYF
TRBV9	TRBJ2-5	many	.	TGTGCCAGCAGCGTGGGGGCGACCCGGGACATAGAGACCCAGTACTTC	CASSVGATRDIETQYF
TRBV10-3	TRBJ1-1	few	.	TGTGCCATCAGTGCACAGATGATGAACACTGAAGCTTTCTTT	CAISAQMMNTEAFF
TRBV6-1	TRBJ1-1	.	.	TGTGCCAGCAGCGGGGGGGCAGGGAGAACTGAAGCTTTCTTT	CASSGGAGRTEAFF
TRBV6-1	TRBJ2-1	few	.	TGTGCCAGCAGCCTTTTAGCCCCGGATGAGTCGGAGCAGTTCTTC	CASSLLAPDESEQFF
TRBV4-2	TRBJ2-4	.	.	TGTGCCAGCAGCCAAGAGGGAAGGCGTGGCATTCAGTACTTC	CASSQEGRRGIQYF
TRBV20-1	TRBJ2-4	many	TRBD2	TGCAGTGCCCAAAAGCGGGAGAGCAAAAACATTCAGTACTTC	CSAQKRESKNIQYF
TRBV5-1	TRBJ2-1	many	.	TGCGCCAGCAGTGAGGACGGCTACTCCTACAATGAGCAGTTCTTC	CASSEDGYSYNEQFF
TRBV20-1	TRBJ2-2	many	TRBD2	TGCAGTGCTACGGGGACTAGCGAAGGCGGGGAGCTGTTTTTT	CSATGTSEGGELFF
TRBV7-8	TRBJ1-5	many	TRBD1	TGTGCCAGCAGCATACAGGGGATCGACAATCAGCCCCAGCATTTT	CASSIQGIDNQPQHF
TRBV9	TRBJ2-5	few	TRBD2	TGTGCCAGCAGCACTAGCGGGGGGGCGTACGAGACCCAGTACTTC	CASSTSGGAYETQYF
TRBV2	TRBJ2-7	few	.	TGTGCCAGCATTGCAGGGTTCTTTAGGGAGCAGTACTTC	CASIAGFFREQYF
TRBV5-5	TRBJ2-2	many	.	TGTGCCAGCAGCTTGGTAGAGTGGGGGAACGGGGAGCTGTTTTTT	CASSLVEWGNGELFF
TRBV6-2/TRBV6-3	TRBJ1-1	.	.	TGTGCCAGCAGTTACGTCGGGGGCAACACTGAAGCTTTCTTT	CASSYVGGNTEAFF
TRBV6-2/TRBV6-3	TRBJ1-2	few	TRBD1	TGTGCCAGCAGTGCCGACCCCGGGACAGGGGGCAGTGGCTACACCTTC	CASSADPGTGGSGYTF
TRBV28	TRBJ1-3	few	.	TGTGCCAGCAGTTTATACCCAGAAGTACTAAACACCATATATTTT	CASSLYPEVLNTIYF
TRBV28	TRBJ1-1	.	TRBD1	TGTGCCAGCAGTGGGACAGTTTACACTGAAGCTTTCTTT	CASSGTVYTEAFF
TRBV20-1	TRBJ1-5	many	.	TGCAGTGCTCGGTCAGGGGCGAGGAGCAATCAGCCCCAGCATTTT	CSARSGARSNQPQHF
TRBV27	TRBJ2-7	many	.	TGTGCCAGCAGTTTACTTGGGAGCCTCAACTACGAGCAGTACTTC	CASSLLGSLNYEQYF
TRBV4-1	TRBJ2-1	.	.	TGCGCCAGCAACCCCACGGGCGGCAGCTCCTACAATGAGCAGTTCTTC	CASNPTGGSSYNEQFF
TRBV6-1	TRBJ1-2	.	.	TGTGCCAGCAGCGGGCTGGGGATAGTTGGCTACACCTTC	CASSGLGIVGYTF
TRBV30	TRBJ1-4	many	.	TGTGCCTGGACCCCAGGTGGGCATGAAAAACTGTTTTTT	CAWTPGGHEKLFF
TRBV5-5	TRBJ2-7	many	.	TGTGCCAGCAGAATCGGACGGTACGAGCAGTACTTC	CASRIGRYEQYF
TRBV5-1	TRBJ2-3	many	.	TGCGCCAGCAGCTCGCCTAACACAGATACGCAGTATTTT	CASSSPNTDTQYF
TRBV30	TRBJ2-1	.	TRBD1	TGTGCCTGGAACAGGGGAGACAATGAGCAGTTCTTC	CAWNRGDNEQFF
TRBV7-9	TRBJ1-3	.	.	TGTGCCAGCAGCACATGGACAGAGGAGAACACCATATATTTT	CASSTWTEENTIYF
TRBV11-2	TRBJ2-5	many	.	TGTGCCAGCAGTAGACCGGCCGAGACCCAGTACTTC	CASSRPAETQYF
TRBV28	TRBJ1-2	many	.	TGTGCCAGCAACGCGGGCGGGAATAACTATGGCTACACCTTC	CASNAGGNNYGYTF
TRBV4-1	TRBJ2-1	.	.	TGCGCCAGCCAACTAGGACCCTCGGGCAATGAGCAGTTCTTC	CASQLGPSGNEQFF
TRBV11-2	TRBJ2-4	few	.	TGTGCCAGCAGCCCCCCGAGCAGCGCCAAAAACATTCAGTACTTC	CASSPPSSAKNIQYF
TRBV19	TRBJ2-2	.	.	TGTGCCAGTAGTATTCACACGAACACCGGGGAGCTGTTTTTT	CASSIHTNTGELFF
TRBV6-6	TRBJ2-1	many	TRBD2	TGTGCCAGCAGTTACTCGGGGGAGGGGAACCACAATGAGCAGTTCTTC	CASSYSGEGNHNEQFF
TRBV7-2	TRBJ1-5	many	.	TGTGCCAGCAGCCCAGAGCGGGGGGCGGGGGTTAGAGAGCCCCAGCATTTT	CASSPERGAGVREPQHF
TRBV6-5	TRBJ2-5	many	TRBD1	TGTGCCAGCAGTTACTTCGGGACAGGGGGGGAGACCCAGTACTTC	CASSYFGTGGETQYF
TRBV12-3/TRBV12-4	TRBJ1-2	many	TRBD1	TGTGCCAGCAGTTTAGAACTAGGGGGGTTGGGGACAGGGATTGGCTACACCTTC	CASSLELGGLGTGIGYTF
TRBV2	TRBJ1-4	many	TRBD1	TGTGCCAGCAGGGACAGGGGGGATGAAAAACTGTTTTTT	CASRDRGDEKLFF
TRBV3-1	TRBJ1-6	many	.	TGTGCCAGCAGCTCATGGGGTCGCCCCTATAATTCACCCCTCCACTTT	CASSSWGRPYNSPLHF
TRBV13	TRBJ2-3	many	.	TGTGCCAGCAGCTTAATTGATAAGGATTTT	CASSLIDKDF
TRBV20-1	TRBJ1-2	.	.	TGCAGTGCCCGGAGGAGGGTGGACTATGGCTACACCTTC	CSARRRVDYGYTF
TRBV28	TRBJ2-1	many	TRBD2	TGTGCCAGCAGTTTGGGGCTAGCGGGAGGTGCTGAGCAGTTCTTC	CASSLGLAGGAEQFF
TRBV28	TRBJ2-7	many	TRBD1	TGTGCCAGCAGTTTGTATTCAGGGGGCGGCTACGAGCAGTACTTC	CASSLYSGGGYEQYF
TRBV2	TRBJ1-2	many	.	TGTGCCACAGGAGAATATACAGGAGACCCTAACTATGGCTACACCTTC	CATGEYTGDPNYGYTF
TRBV7-2	TRBJ1-3	many	.	TGTGCCAGCAGCCTCGGCCAGACGGGAAACACCATATATTTT	CASSLGQTGNTIYF
TRBV14	TRBJ2-7	many	.	TGTGCCAGCAGCCAGTTAGGACAGCACTACGAGCAGTACTTC	CASSQLGQHYEQYF
TRBV5-6	TRBJ2-3	many	.	TGTGCCAGCAGCAGGCGGGACCGCGCCGCAGATACGCAGTATTTT	CASSRRDRAADTQYF
TRBV28	TRBJ2-5	many	TRBD2	TGTGCCAGCAGCCAACTTTGGATGGGACTAGCGGGAGAAGAGACCCAGTACTTC	CASSQLWMGLAGEETQYF
TRBV12-3/TRBV12-4	TRBJ1-3	.	.	TGTGCCAGCAGTCCATGCGGAAACACCATATATTTT	CASSPCGNTIYF
TRBV6-2/TRBV6-3	TRBJ2-3	many	TRBD2	TGTGCCAGCAGTTACGGGGGACTAGGAGGGACTAGCACAGATACGCAGTATTTT	CASSYGGLGGTSTDTQYF
TRBV27	TRBJ1-1	many	.	TGTGCCAGCAGCTCGGGTCCCTCAGAGGCTTTCTTT	CASSSGPSEAFF